These 29 T cell receptor beta chains share one sample of origin, sequenced in a study of T cell clonality in common variable immunodeficiency. TCRdb keeps only in-frame clones here, not all; method: immunoSEQ multiplex PCR. The sample includes more than 55,000 clones, none of them occurring once. What was sequenced was peripheral blood mononuclear cells. The source is a person aged 18 to 75 in good health.

Many counts were recorded for this clone. The read terminates 3 residues ahead of where the CDR3 ends, so the germline J gene completes it. The V call is TRBV20-1, the J call TRBJ2-1; 9 nucleotides line up with TRBD2. This CDR3 is built from 15 residues. The germline V gene has CDR1 DFQATT and CDR2 SNEGSKA (reference sequence). Trimming removed 6 bases from V and 9 bases from J; junction bases left unmatched: 15. CDR3 DNA, as far as it was read: TGCAGTGCGCCCAAAGTAGCGGGGGAACGGGGTGAG. This sequence encodes CSAPKVAGERGE. The entire CDR3 sequence reads CSAPKVAGERGEQFF.

At least ten counts were recorded for this clone. With the read ending 3 residues before the CDR3 end, the germline J gene is used to fill in that end. The chain combines TRBV4-1 with TRBJ2-5, with a tentative D call TRBD1 (5 bases). Trimming removed 3 bases from V and 4 bases from J, with 15 bases in between. CDR1 and CDR2 from the germline V gene are MGHRA and YSYEKL. The length of the CDR3 is 15 residues. Here the CDR3 reads CASSHSQGQAETQYF. CDR3 bases read: TGCGCCAGCAGCCATTCTCAGGGTCAGGCAGAGACC.

This clone was seen many times. Coverage ceases 3 residues before the CDR3 finishes, and the germline J gene fills in the end. The V and J genes are TRBV5-1 and TRBJ2-3, with D unresolved. The CDR3 runs 14 residues. The V end lost 1 base, the J end lost 4 bases, and 10 bases lay between the germline ends. The germline V gene has CDR1 SGHRS and CDR2 YFSETQ. Partial CDR3 DNA: TGCGCCAGCAGCTTGTTCGCGGAGTCAGATACG. This gives the protein CASSLFAESDT. The whole CDR3 protein reads CASSLFAESDTQYF. The variable domain in full, with the rest retrieved from reference TRBV5-1 and TRBJ2-3, is KAGVTQTPRYLIKTRGQQVTLSCSPISGHRSVSWYQQTPGQGLQFLFEYFSETQRNKGNFPGRFSGRQFSNSRSEMNVSTLELGDSALYLCASSLFAESDTQYFGPGTRLTVL.

This clone was recorded many times. Coverage ceases 3 residues before the CDR3 finishes, and the germline J gene fills in the end. The gene calls are TRBV30 and TRBJ2-5; 10 positions match TRBD1. Per the germline V gene, CDR1 is GTSNPN and CDR2 is SVGIG (reference sequence). The CDR3 has 18 amino acids. Germline trimming cut 3 bases from V and 0 bases from J; bases unmatched to any gene: 13. Here the CDR3 reads CAWSGDRGRSDDQETQYF. The CDR3 DNA, read in part, is TGTGCCTGGAGCGGGGACAGGGGAAGGTCCGACGACCAAGAGACC.

A word on this clone: Read coverage stops 3 residues before the CDR3 terminus; the germline J gene supplies the remainder. This chain links TRBV2 with TRBJ1-4; 7 nucleotides match TRBD1. CDR3 length equals 17 residues. Germline trimming cut 7 bases from V and 0 bases from J; bases unmatched to any gene: 11. Germline values: CDR1 SNHLY, CDR2 FYNNEI. The sequenced part of the CDR3 DNA is TGTGCCAGCACTGGACAGGATAGCATCTCAACTAATGAAAAA. Amino acid sequence: CASTGQDSISTNEK. The full CDR3 protein is CASTGQDSISTNEKLFF. The whole variable domain, remainder taken from reference TRBV2 and TRBJ1-4, is EPEVTQTPSHQVTQMGQEVILRCVPISNHLYFYWYRQILGQKVEFLVSFYNNEISEKSEIFDDQFSVERPDGSNFTLKIRSTKLEDSAMYFCASTGQDSISTNEKLFFGSGTQLSVL.

This clone occurred many times. The read ends 3 residues before the CDR3 terminus; that terminus is restored from the germline J gene. This sequence joins TRBV28 and TRBJ2-3; D perhaps matches TRBD2 (6 bases). The CDR3 loop spans 14 amino acids. The V and J ends lost 5 bases and 6 bases respectively, with 15 bases between them. Germline values: CDR1 MDHEN, CDR2 SYDVKM. The sequenced part of the CDR3 DNA is TGTGCCAGCAGTCTAACACCCGGGGGTGATACG. Encoded protein: CASSLTPGGDT. The whole CDR3 protein reads CASSLTPGGDTQYF.

This clone was seen at least ten times. The read ends 3 residues early relative to the CDR3; the germline J gene fills the gap. The rearrangement uses TRBV20-1 and TRBJ2-3; 9 bases match TRBD2. The CDR3 loop spans 15 amino acids. CDR1 is DFQATT, CDR2 SNEGSKA, per germline (reference sequence). The V segment lost 2 bases and the J segment 4 bases; nucleotides outside the gene matches: 7. CDR3 sequence: CSARNSGRGADTQYF. The sequenced CDR3 bases are TGCAGTGCTAGAAATAGCGGGAGAGGGGCAGATACG.

At least ten counts were recorded for this clone. The CDR3 end lies 3 residues beyond the end of the read and is filled in from the germline J gene. This chain connects TRBV2 to TRBJ1-2; tentative D call: TRBD1 (5 bases). This CDR3 is 13 amino acids long. Trimming took 5 bases from V and 1 from J, leaving 8 bases between them. CDR1 and CDR2 (germline): SNHLY, FYNNEI. The CDR3 DNA, read in part, is TGTGCCAGCAGTACCGACAGTAACTATGGC. Protein: CASSTDSNYG. The whole CDR3 region reads CASSTDSNYGYTF.

This clone has a count of ten or more. The observed sequence ends 3 residues before the CDR3 terminus, with the missing tail filled in from the germline J gene. The chain employs TRBV6-2 or TRBV6-3 and TRBJ1-2; a weak D match, TRBD1 (5 bases). CDR1 MNHEY and CDR2 SVGEGT come from the germline V gene. This CDR3 region has 12 residues. This chain's CDR3 is CATPNGGFGYTF. The DNA read from the CDR3 is TGTGCCACCCCAAACGGGGGTTTCGGC.

This clone has at least ten counts. The DNA ends 3 residues before the CDR3 does, and the rest of the CDR3 is filled in from the germline J gene. The J gene is TRBJ2-7, the V gene TRBV5-4; 13 bases map to TRBD2. Germline CDR1 is SGHNT and CDR2 is YYREEE (reference sequence). V lost 1 base to trimming and J lost 6 bases; unmatched junction nucleotides: 4. This CDR3 contains 15 residues. CDR3 bases read: TGTGCCAGCAGCTTGCGGACTAGCGGGAGTCGCGAG. This gives the protein CASSLRTSGSRE. The entire CDR3 is CASSLRTSGSREQYF.

This clone occurred many times. The CDR3 end falls 3 residues outside the read, so it is completed with the germline J gene. The chain has TRBV20-1 and TRBJ2-3; 7 bases are shared with TRBD2. Looked up from germline, CDR1 is DFQATT and CDR2 is SNEGSKA (reference sequence). CDR3 length: 14 amino acids. CDR3 sequence reads: CSLSGTHSTDTQYF. CDR3 bases read: TGCAGCCTAAGCGGGACCCATAGCACAGATACG.

This clone occurred many times. The CDR3 is cut off 3 residues early in the read; its end comes from the germline J gene. The J gene is TRBJ2-1, the V gene TRBV18; 12 nucleotides align to TRBD2. J was trimmed by 0 bases and V by 2 bases; bases with no gene match: 5. CDR3 length: 18 residues. The germline V gene has CDR1 KGHSH and CDR2 LQKENI. CDR3 DNA, as far as it was read: TGTGCCAGCTCACCATCTAGCGGGAGGGTGAGCTCCTACAATGAG. Amino acids: CASSPSSGRVSSYNE. The CDR3 in full is CASSPSSGRVSSYNEQFF.

At least ten counts were recorded for this clone. From the germline J gene comes the end of the CDR3, since the read stops 3 residues before it. The rearrangement joins TRBV30 to TRBJ2-1; 7 bases are a match to TRBD2. CDR3 size: 14 residues. The V segment lost 4 bases and the J segment 2 bases; nucleotides outside the gene matches: 5. CDR1 is GTSNPN, CDR2 SVGIG, per germline (reference sequence). This CDR3 reads CAWTSLATYNEQFF. The CDR3 bases that were read are TGTGCCTGGACGTCACTAGCGACCTACAATGAG.

This clone was detected many times. The read gets to within 3 residues of the CDR3 end, and the germline J gene fills in the rest. The V gene is TRBV28, the J gene TRBJ1-2; D ambiguous. V lost 3 bases and J 0 bases, leaving 14 bases between the germline ends. This CDR3 spans 16 amino acids. The V gene's germline CDR1 is MDHEN and CDR2 SYDVKM. CDR3 sequence: CASSLVKGGANYGYTF. The covered CDR3 bases are TGTGCCAGCAGTTTGGTCAAGGGTGGTGCTAACTATGGC.

Many counts were recorded for this clone. The CDR3 extends 3 residues past the end of the read, so its final part is completed from the germline J gene. The chain combines TRBV20-1 with TRBJ2-7; 8 nucleotides match TRBD2. V lost 4 bases to trimming and J lost 5 bases; unmatched junction nucleotides: 13. The CDR3 sequence is 15 residues long. CDR1 DFQATT and CDR2 SNEGSKA come from the germline V gene (reference sequence). The CDR3 DNA, read in part, is TGCAGTGCTAATTCCCATAGCGGGAACACGGACGAG. Translating gives CSANSHSGNTDE. The CDR3, in full, reads CSANSHSGNTDEQYF.

This clone was observed many times. The CDR3 end is not reached by the read, which stops 3 residues before it; the germline J gene fills it in. V is TRBV5-6 and J is TRBJ1-2, with 11 bases matching TRBD1. With 3 bases clipped from V and 6 bases from J, the junction kept 4 bases outside the gene matches. Germline V gives CDR1 SGHDT, CDR2 YYEEEE. The CDR3 spans 14 residues. This chain's CDR3 is CASSWGTGGDGYTF. CDR3 DNA, as far as it was read: TGTGCCAGCAGCTGGGGGACAGGGGGTGATGGC.

This clone was found many times. The observed sequence ends 3 residues before the CDR3 terminus, with the missing tail filled in from the germline J gene. The V gene is TRBV19, the J gene TRBJ1-2, with 8 bases matching TRBD1. CDR3 length equals 13 residues. Germline V lookup: CDR1 LNHDA, CDR2 SQIVND (reference sequence). The CDR3 loop reads CASSPGQGKGYTF. CDR3 bases read: TGTGCCAGTAGTCCAGGACAGGGCAAGGGC.

On this clone itself: The CDR3 goes on 3 residues after the read ends, and that part is filled in from the germline J gene. V usage is TRBV6-2 or TRBV6-3 and J usage is TRBJ1-5, with a possible D match to TRBD1 (6 bases). Trimming stripped 6 bases from V and 0 bases from J, with 12 bases between. Germline V gives CDR1 MNHEY, CDR2 SVGEGT. The CDR3 consists of 15 residues. The CDR3 protein is CASRRGASSNQPQHF. Partial CDR3 DNA: TGTGCCAGCAGACGGGGGGCCAGTAGCAATCAGCCC.

This clone has ten or more counts. Read sequence stops 3 residues before the CDR3 end, and the germline J gene provides the missing end. The chain recombines TRBV30 with TRBJ2-3; TRBD1 agrees at 8 bases. The CDR3 is made up of 11 amino acids. Germline CDR1 and CDR2: GTSNPN and SVGIG (reference sequence). The CDR3 reads CAWSQGQAQYF. CDR3 DNA (partial): TGTGCCTGGAGCCAGGGACAGGCG.

This clone was seen at least ten times. The missing CDR3 end, 3 residues past where the read stops, is filled in from the germline J gene. J is TRBJ2-7 and V is TRBV4-1, with 9 bases aligning to TRBD1. Germline CDR1 is MGHRA and CDR2 is YSYEKL. Trimming at V came to 2 bases and at J to 5 bases, leaving 10 bases not matched to a gene. The CDR3 has 16 amino acids. Incomplete CDR3 DNA: TGCGCCAGCAGCCAAACCCCGGGACAGGGAGGCCACGAG. The encoded protein is CASSQTPGQGGHE. The full CDR3 protein is CASSQTPGQGGHEQYF.

This clone was seen a handful of times. The read is 3 residues too short to cover the CDR3 end, so that end is filled in from the germline J gene. This chain joins TRBV20-1 and TRBJ1-2; 10 bases line up with TRBD1. Trimming at V came to 5 bases and at J to 7 bases, leaving 4 bases not matched to a gene. This CDR3 is built from 12 residues. Germline V gene sequence: CDR1 DFQATT, CDR2 SNEGSKA (reference sequence). CDR3: CSALGQGSGYTF. CDR3 bases read: TGCAGTGCTTTGGGACAGGGGAGTGGC.

This clone was seen ten or more times. The junction shows a germline mismatch at one end, possibly a read error. The read halts 3 residues ahead of the CDR3 end, with the missing end drawn from the germline J gene. V is TRBV4-2 and J is TRBJ1-2; possibly TRBD1 for D (6 bases). The CDR3 is made up of 15 amino acids. Per the germline V gene, CDR1 is LGHNA and CDR2 is YNFKEQ. CDR3: CASSQGHRELRGYTF. The CDR3 DNA, read in part, is TGCGCCAGCAGCCAAGGGCACAGGGAACTACGTGGC.

Concerning this clone itself: The CDR3 end falls 3 residues outside the read, so it is completed with the germline J gene. This sequence joins TRBV5-1 and TRBJ2-2; 11 positions match TRBD1. The CDR3 spans 16 residues. CDR1 is SGHRS, CDR2 YFSETQ, per germline. V lost 2 bases, J lost 6 bases, and 6 bases stayed unmatched. The part of the CDR3 DNA that was read is TGCGCCAGCAGCTTTGGGACAGGGGGATTTGCCGGGGAG. It yields the protein CASSFGTGGFAGE. Given in full, the CDR3 is CASSFGTGGFAGELFF.

This clone was found many times. The read falls 3 residues short of the CDR3 end, and the missing part is taken from the germline J gene. The rearrangement joins TRBV6-2 or TRBV6-3 to TRBJ2-7, with TRBD2 matching over 9 bases. Germline trimming cut 5 bases from V and 2 bases from J; bases unmatched to any gene: 7. CDR3 size: 15 residues. The germline V gene encodes CDR1 MNHEY and CDR2 SVGEGT. The covered CDR3 bases are TGTGCCAGCAGTCACTATAGCGGGAGCGCCTACGAG. Its protein product is CASSHYSGSAYE. The whole CDR3 sequence reads CASSHYSGSAYEQYF.

This clone was observed many times. Coverage ceases 3 residues before the CDR3 finishes, and the germline J gene fills in the end. V and J are TRBV5-1 and TRBJ2-1; TRBD1 agrees at 9 bases. The germline CDR1 and CDR2 sequences are SGHRS and YFSETQ. The junction had 2 bases not matched to a gene; V was cut back by 2 bases and J by 5 bases. The CDR3 runs 14 residues. CDR3 DNA (partial): TGCGCCAGCAGCTTTGGGACAGGGAACAATGAG. It encodes CASSFGTGNNE. The whole CDR3 protein is CASSFGTGNNEQFF.

This clone occurred many times. The DNA ends 3 residues before the CDR3 does, and the rest of the CDR3 is filled in from the germline J gene. The rearrangement joins TRBV20-1 to TRBJ2-1; 8 bases line up with TRBD2. Germline loops: CDR1 DFQATT, CDR2 SNEGSKA (reference sequence). J was trimmed by 9 bases and V by 0 bases; bases with no gene match: 10. The CDR3 loop spans 15 amino acids. The CDR3 DNA, read in part, is TGCAGTGCTAGAGATTCTAGGGGACTAGAGCCTGAG. It encodes CSARDSRGLEPE. The full CDR3 reads CSARDSRGLEPEQFF.

In its sample, this clone was seen many times. Read coverage stops 3 residues before the CDR3 terminus; the germline J gene supplies the remainder. The V and J genes are TRBV4-2 and TRBJ1-4; D ambiguous. Trimming took 1 base from V and 3 from J, leaving 12 bases between them. There are 16 residues in the CDR3. Germline assignment: CDR1 LGHNA and CDR2 YNFKEQ. The CDR3 here is CASSQVLREPNEKLFF. The sequenced CDR3 bases are TGTGCCAGCAGCCAAGTTTTGCGGGAACCTAATGAAAAA.

This clone was seen repeatedly, ten times or more. The CDR3 extends 3 residues past the end of the read, so its final part is completed from the germline J gene. The chain uses TRBV20-1 and TRBJ2-5, with a tentative D call TRBD2 (6 bases). The CDR3 has 15 residues. Germline CDR1 DFQATT, CDR2 SNEGSKA (reference sequence). With 5 bases removed from V and 6 bases from J, the gap between germline ends came to 22 bases. Here the CDR3 reads CSAGPRQLAGKTQYF. CDR3 bases read: TGCAGTGCTGGACCTCGGCAGCTGGCGGGGAAGACC.

This clone was recorded at least ten times. The CDR3 end is not reached by the read, which stops 3 residues before it; the germline J gene fills it in. The genes are TRBV30 and TRBJ2-5; D ambiguous. Trimming took 2 bases from V and 3 from J, leaving 10 bases between them. Germline V CDR1 and CDR2: GTSNPN, SVGIG (reference sequence). The CDR3 loop spans 13 amino acids. Incomplete CDR3 DNA: TGTGCCTGGAGTTCCGCAGTAAAAGAGACC. This encodes CAWSSAVKET. The complete CDR3 reads CAWSSAVKETQYF.